This is a list of T cell receptor beta chains from one sample in a study of T cells in severe cutaneous drug reactions. TCRdb derives one entry per CDR3 protein from the multiplex PCR reads, leaving out DNA. Its clone listing holds approximately 20,000 distinct CDR3 sequences. The specimen sequenced was PBMCs. The origin of the receptors is a human donor with toxic epidermal necrolysis, a severe cutaneous drug reaction. Both conserved end residues are part of each CDR3. Fields, in order: CDR3 protein, CDR3 length, J gene, clone size, V gene. Not all rows give a size; the values are once, few, many and, for expanded clones, a class.

cdr3_aa: CSASGGGSEAFF; cdr3_length: 12; j_call: TRBJ1-1; clone_size: -; v_call: TRBV20-1
cdr3_aa: CSVASDRAHTEAFF; cdr3_length: 14; j_call: TRBJ1-1; clone_size: -; v_call: TRBV29-1
cdr3_aa: CASSQGLARDEQFF; cdr3_length: 14; j_call: TRBJ2-1; clone_size: -; v_call: TRBV4-1
cdr3_aa: CASRPEQWSSYEQYF; cdr3_length: 15; j_call: TRBJ2-7; clone_size: -; v_call: TRBV2
cdr3_aa: CATSSVESPETQYF; cdr3_length: 14; j_call: TRBJ2-5; clone_size: -; v_call: TRBV15
cdr3_aa: CASSLLQNNSPLHF; cdr3_length: 14; j_call: TRBJ1-6; clone_size: -; v_call: TRBV5-1
cdr3_aa: CASSLDTGIEQFF; cdr3_length: 13; j_call: TRBJ2-1; clone_size: -; v_call: TRBV5-1
cdr3_aa: CASSVGVRVGEAFF; cdr3_length: 14; j_call: TRBJ1-1; clone_size: -; v_call: TRBV9
cdr3_aa: CASSVGGSNGYTF; cdr3_length: 13; j_call: TRBJ1-2; clone_size: -; v_call: TRBV6-4
cdr3_aa: CASSFHSGNTIYF; cdr3_length: 13; j_call: TRBJ1-3; clone_size: -; v_call: TRBV5-4
cdr3_aa: CASSAGTSGAKISYEQYF; cdr3_length: 18; j_call: TRBJ2-7; clone_size: -; v_call: TRBV12-3/TRBV12-4
cdr3_aa: CASSSTGTSGRNEQFF; cdr3_length: 16; j_call: TRBJ2-1; clone_size: -; v_call: TRBV7-9
cdr3_aa: CASSETRTVYSYEQYF; cdr3_length: 16; j_call: TRBJ2-7; clone_size: -; v_call: TRBV2
cdr3_aa: CASSYSAYAGAITGELFF; cdr3_length: 18; j_call: TRBJ2-2; clone_size: -; v_call: TRBV6-6
cdr3_aa: CASSIRQASNQPQHF; cdr3_length: 15; j_call: TRBJ1-5; clone_size: -; v_call: TRBV19
cdr3_aa: CASVVRTADTQYF; cdr3_length: 13; j_call: TRBJ2-3; clone_size: -; v_call: TRBV12-3/TRBV12-4
cdr3_aa: CASSHIQGRAFF; cdr3_length: 12; j_call: TRBJ1-1; clone_size: -; v_call: TRBV4-1
cdr3_aa: CASSPGTKSTDTQYF; cdr3_length: 15; j_call: TRBJ2-3; clone_size: -; v_call: TRBV5-1
cdr3_aa: CASSLGVGYMNTEAFF; cdr3_length: 16; j_call: TRBJ1-1; clone_size: -; v_call: TRBV5-1
cdr3_aa: CASSQVQQASYEQYF; cdr3_length: 15; j_call: TRBJ2-7; clone_size: -; v_call: TRBV4-1
cdr3_aa: CATSSRDRYNEQFF; cdr3_length: 14; j_call: TRBJ2-1; clone_size: -; v_call: TRBV24-1
cdr3_aa: CASGRGGGHPGGAYEQYF; cdr3_length: 18; j_call: TRBJ2-7; clone_size: -; v_call: TRBV27
cdr3_aa: CASSYTGQGDYEQYF; cdr3_length: 15; j_call: TRBJ2-7; clone_size: -; v_call: TRBV6-5
cdr3_aa: CASRIVPGENTEAFF; cdr3_length: 15; j_call: TRBJ1-1; clone_size: -; v_call: TRBV19
cdr3_aa: CASTPSGTPGQPQHF; cdr3_length: 15; j_call: TRBJ1-5; clone_size: medium-sized; v_call: TRBV2
cdr3_aa: CASSPRETQYF; cdr3_length: 11; j_call: TRBJ2-5; clone_size: medium-sized; v_call: TRBV18
cdr3_aa: CASSPKQGAQETQYF; cdr3_length: 15; j_call: TRBJ2-5; clone_size: -; v_call: TRBV12-3/TRBV12-4
cdr3_aa: CASSLVYGYNSPLHF; cdr3_length: 15; j_call: TRBJ1-6; clone_size: -; v_call: TRBV7-9
cdr3_aa: CSARSRDRGYEQYF; cdr3_length: 14; j_call: TRBJ2-7; clone_size: -; v_call: TRBV20-1
cdr3_aa: CATQYTSGLEETQYF; cdr3_length: 15; j_call: TRBJ2-5; clone_size: -; v_call: TRBV6-5
cdr3_aa: CASSPPPGSTEAFF; cdr3_length: 14; j_call: TRBJ1-1; clone_size: -; v_call: TRBV14
cdr3_aa: CASSSPALSGANVLTF; cdr3_length: 16; j_call: TRBJ2-6; clone_size: -; v_call: TRBV28
cdr3_aa: CASSPDSRNYGYTF; cdr3_length: 14; j_call: TRBJ1-2; clone_size: medium-sized; v_call: TRBV18
cdr3_aa: CASSSLAGGPWDTQYF; cdr3_length: 16; j_call: TRBJ2-3; clone_size: -; v_call: TRBV27
cdr3_aa: CASSVAGPGLAGGETQYF; cdr3_length: 18; j_call: TRBJ2-5; clone_size: -; v_call: TRBV9
cdr3_aa: CASNRVIGITYEQYF; cdr3_length: 15; j_call: TRBJ2-7; clone_size: -; v_call: TRBV28
cdr3_aa: CASSLGAGGPTDTQYF; cdr3_length: 16; j_call: TRBJ2-3; clone_size: -; v_call: TRBV11-2
cdr3_aa: CASSRSSGANVLTF; cdr3_length: 14; j_call: TRBJ2-6; clone_size: medium-sized; v_call: TRBV18
cdr3_aa: CASSPIQGGNQPQHF; cdr3_length: 15; j_call: TRBJ1-5; clone_size: -; v_call: TRBV6-1
cdr3_aa: CASSPHGLPIWDTQYF; cdr3_length: 16; j_call: TRBJ2-3; clone_size: -; v_call: TRBV4-2
cdr3_aa: CASSYSGVTERAFF; cdr3_length: 14; j_call: TRBJ1-1; clone_size: -; v_call: TRBV6-2/TRBV6-3
cdr3_aa: CASSDSFNYEQYF; cdr3_length: 13; j_call: TRBJ2-7; clone_size: -; v_call: TRBV2
cdr3_aa: CASSPTSNYEQYF; cdr3_length: 13; j_call: TRBJ2-7; clone_size: medium-sized; v_call: TRBV18
cdr3_aa: CASSPPEAYGYTF; cdr3_length: 13; j_call: TRBJ1-2; clone_size: -; v_call: TRBV9
cdr3_aa: CSVEMRLNEKLFF; cdr3_length: 13; j_call: TRBJ1-4; clone_size: -; v_call: TRBV29-1